One sample yielded the 3 T cell receptor beta chains listed below, sequenced in a study of sequential checkpoint blockade in melanoma. The treatment: randomized to nivolumab then ipilimumab (arm A) or the reverse (arm B). Sequencing was performed with immunoSEQ multiplex PCR; in TCRdb, only in-frame clones are kept and a portion is missing. Here the sample spans approximately 10,000 clones, roughly four fifths being singletons. The sequenced sample was CD8+ T cells sorted from blood (inferred from file names), obtained from a patient given nivolumab and ipilimumab in sequence. All receptors derive from a human donor with melanoma.

A few counts support this clone. The chain links TRBV7-2 to TRBJ2-7; 12 bases match TRBD2. The germline V gene encodes CDR1 SGHTA and CDR2 FQGNSA. V shed 5 bases, J shed 2 bases, and the junction held 4 bases outside the gene matches. The length of the CDR3 is 15 residues. Here the CDR3 reads CASSHRTSGAYEQYF. In DNA form, the CDR3 reads TGTGCCAGCAGCCATCGGACTAGCGGGGCCTACGAGCAGTACTTC.

The chain joins TRBV6-5 to TRBJ2-1; 10 bases map to TRBD2. CDR1 MNHEY and CDR2 SVGAGI come from the germline V gene. The CDR3 runs 14 residues. The V gene end was trimmed by 10 bases and the J gene end by 4 bases; junction bases not matched to a gene: 7. The CDR3 sequence is CATSSGGEYNEQFF. CDR3 in DNA: TGTGCCACCTCTAGCGGGGGAGAGTACAATGAGCAGTTCTTC.

V usage is TRBV19 and J usage is TRBJ2-2; a weak D match, TRBD1 (5 bases). CDR1 LNHDA and CDR2 SQIVND come from the germline V gene (reference sequence). The V end lost 1 base, the J end lost 4 bases, and 16 bases lay between the germline ends. The CDR3 extends over 17 amino acids. For the CDR3, the DNA is TGTGCCAGTAGTATAGTCCCTCAGGGTTTAGGCACCGGGGAGCTGTTTTTT. This translates into CASSIVPQGLGTGELFF.